These 3 T cell receptor beta chains were all obtained from the same sample, sequenced in a study of Tregs in tolerant kidney transplant recipients. The nonmyeloablative bone marrow transplants came from related graft donors, with transient mixed chimerism. Here immunoSEQ multiplex PCR was the method, and the copy in TCRdb shows in-frame clones only, minus some. The profile shows roughly 64,000 clones, more than 75% of them singletons. The source was CD4+ T cells from blood (PBMCs), collected 6 months after the transplant. The receptors derive from a human patient who received a combined kidney and bone marrow transplant. Some T cells may originate from the graft donor.

The chain recombines TRBV27 with TRBJ1-2, with 8 bases fitting TRBD1. V shed 7 bases, J shed 4 bases, and the junction held 5 bases outside the gene matches. CDR1 MNHEY and CDR2 SMNVEV come from the germline V gene (reference sequence). The CDR3 extends over 13 amino acids. For the CDR3, the DNA is TGTGCCAGCAAAAGGACAGGGATCTATGGCTACACCTTC. Residues: CASKRTGIYGYTF.

The V and J genes are TRBV11-3 and TRBJ2-3; 12 positions agree with TRBD2. This CDR3 contains 16 residues. After removal of 4 bases from V and 5 bases from J, the junction contained 7 bases not matched to a gene. Germline assignment: CDR1 SGHNT and CDR2 YENEEA. The CDR3 region is CASSSGTSGPQDTQYF. CDR3 bases: TGTGCCAGCAGCTCTGGGACTAGCGGGCCTCAAGATACGCAGTATTTT.

The gene calls are TRBV28 and TRBJ1-1; TRBD1 aligns across 8 bases. The CDR3 sequence is 16 residues long. Germline V gives CDR1 MDHEN, CDR2 SYDVKM. The V gene end was trimmed by 2 bases and the J gene end by 6 bases; junction bases not matched to a gene: 11. This chain's CDR3 is CASSLPLGQGGPEAFF. CDR3 DNA: TGTGCCAGCAGTTTACCTCTTGGACAGGGAGGCCCTGAAGCTTTCTTT.